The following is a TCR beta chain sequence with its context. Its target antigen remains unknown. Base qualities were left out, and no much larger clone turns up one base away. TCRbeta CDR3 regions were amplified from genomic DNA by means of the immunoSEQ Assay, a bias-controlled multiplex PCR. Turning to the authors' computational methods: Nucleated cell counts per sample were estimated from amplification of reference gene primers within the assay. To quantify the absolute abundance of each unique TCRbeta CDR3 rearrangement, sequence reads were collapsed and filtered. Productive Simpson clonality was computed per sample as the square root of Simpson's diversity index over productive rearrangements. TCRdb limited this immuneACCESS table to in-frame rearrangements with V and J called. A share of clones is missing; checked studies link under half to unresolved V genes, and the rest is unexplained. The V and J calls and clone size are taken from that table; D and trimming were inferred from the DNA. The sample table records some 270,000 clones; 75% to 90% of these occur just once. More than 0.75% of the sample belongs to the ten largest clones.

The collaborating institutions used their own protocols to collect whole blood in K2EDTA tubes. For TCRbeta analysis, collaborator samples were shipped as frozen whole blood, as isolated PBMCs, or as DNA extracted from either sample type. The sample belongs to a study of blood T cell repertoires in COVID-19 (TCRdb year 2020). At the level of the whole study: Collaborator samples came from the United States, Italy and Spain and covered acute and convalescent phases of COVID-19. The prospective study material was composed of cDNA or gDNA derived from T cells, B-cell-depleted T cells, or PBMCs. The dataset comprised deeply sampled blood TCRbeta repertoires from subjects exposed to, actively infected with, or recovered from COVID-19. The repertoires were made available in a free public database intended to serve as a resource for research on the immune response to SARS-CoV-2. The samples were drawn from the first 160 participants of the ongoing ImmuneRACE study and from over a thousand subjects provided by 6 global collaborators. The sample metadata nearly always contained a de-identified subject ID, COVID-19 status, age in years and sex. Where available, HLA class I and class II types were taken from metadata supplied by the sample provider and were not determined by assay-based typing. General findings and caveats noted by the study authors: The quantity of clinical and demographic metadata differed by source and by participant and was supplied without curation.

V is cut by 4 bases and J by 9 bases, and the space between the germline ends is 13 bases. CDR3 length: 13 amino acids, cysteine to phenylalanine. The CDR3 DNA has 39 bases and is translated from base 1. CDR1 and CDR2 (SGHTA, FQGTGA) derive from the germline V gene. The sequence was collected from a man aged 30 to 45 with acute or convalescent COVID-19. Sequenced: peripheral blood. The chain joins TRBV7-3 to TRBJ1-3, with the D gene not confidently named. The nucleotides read TGTGCCAGCAGCTCCCCCCCCCGGGGCACCATATATTTT. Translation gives CASSSPPRGTIYF.